This TCR beta chain appears in the sequencing data of a study of shared clonotypes between healthy human individuals. Study-wide points: A limitation of the genetic and exposure-history diversity represented arose from few donors.

Sequenced by immunoSEQ multiplex PCR; TCRdb stores in-frame clones only, minus some. The data show around 2.1 million clones, approximately 96% seen once. As for this clone: Its antigen is not identified. Other DNA sequences in this sample translate to the same CDR3.

The clonotype comes from a man aged 18 to 35 in good health. Material for sequencing was naive CD4+ T cells sorted from blood. Subset reported: CD45RA+ positively selected.

The CDR3 DNA sequence: TGTGCCAGCAGAACACAGGGGGCGGCCAAAAACATTCAGTACTTC. It yields the protein CASRTQGAAKNIQYF. V and J are TRBV28 and TRBJ2-4, with 9 positions matching TRBD1. CDR1 and CDR2 (germline): MDHEN, SYDVKM. The CDR3 covers 15 residues. Unmatched junction bases numbered 4, after V lost 6 bases and J lost 1 base.